The present entry profiles one T cell receptor (beta chain) with its context. Trimming cost V 8 bases and J 5 bases; bases outside gene matches: 12. Germline V gene data show CDR1 as SQVTM and CDR2 as ANQGSEA. This CDR3 is 14 amino acids long. This entry belongs to a study of blood T cell repertoires in COVID-19. In the study overall: The study drew acute and convalescent COVID-19 samples from the United States, Italy and Spain. T cells, B-cell-depleted T cells, or PBMCs provided the cDNA or gDNA that served as material.

Authors' data handling: Reference gene primer amplification yielded estimated nucleated cell counts. The method was immunoSEQ multiplex PCR; TCRdb's version includes in-frame clones alone and lacks a portion of them. V and J calls plus clone size are reproduced from that table; the DNA served to infer D and trimming. This table holds about 83,000 clones, around 90% found once. This receptor was obtained from an elderly man with active or convalescent COVID-19. Source material: peripheral blood. The V and J genes are TRBV29-1 and TRBJ2-1; 7 bases agree with TRBD2. CDR3 region: CSMGGTGDDNEQFF. The CDR3 DNA sequence: TGCAGCATGGGGGGGACGGGCGACGACAATGAGCAGTTCTTC.